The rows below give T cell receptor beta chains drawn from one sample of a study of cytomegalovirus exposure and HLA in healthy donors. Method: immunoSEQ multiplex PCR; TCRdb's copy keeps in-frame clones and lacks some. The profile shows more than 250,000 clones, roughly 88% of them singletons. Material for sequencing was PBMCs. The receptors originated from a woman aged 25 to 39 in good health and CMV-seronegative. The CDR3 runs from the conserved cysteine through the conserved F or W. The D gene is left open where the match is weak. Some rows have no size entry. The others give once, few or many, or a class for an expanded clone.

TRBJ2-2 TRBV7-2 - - CASSLYRLGLFF TGTGCCAGCAGCTTATACCGCCTCGGGCTGTTTTTT
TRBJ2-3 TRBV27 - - CASSPPRTDTQYF TGTGCCAGCAGTCCCCCCCGCACAGATACGCAGTATTTT
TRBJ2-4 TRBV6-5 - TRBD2 CASSSGGTSGNIQYF TGTGCCAGCAGTTCGGGCGGGACTAGCGGAAACATTCAGTACTTC
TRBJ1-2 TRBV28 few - CASSVTVGGGQGYTF TGTGCCAGCAGTGTGACTGTCGGAGGAGGACAGGGCTACACCTTC
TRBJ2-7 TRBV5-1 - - CASSLVMQTYEQYF TGCGCCAGCAGCCTTGTAATGCAGACATACGAGCAGTACTTC
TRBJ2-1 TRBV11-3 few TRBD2 CASSLDTSGYNEQFF TGTGCCAGCAGCTTAGATACTAGCGGGTACAATGAGCAGTTCTTC
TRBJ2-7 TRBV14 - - CASSSLAPYEQYF TGTGCCAGCAGCTCACTAGCCCCCTACGAGCAGTACTTC
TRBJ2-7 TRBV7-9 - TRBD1 CASSVQGAREQYF TGTGCCAGCAGCGTACAGGGGGCAAGAGAGCAGTACTTC
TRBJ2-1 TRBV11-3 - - CASSLDNRNEQFF TGTGCCAGCAGCTTAGATAATCGAAATGAGCAGTTCTTC
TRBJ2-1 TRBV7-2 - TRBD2 CASTYQSGGLYNEQFF TGTGCCAGCACCTATCAATCGGGAGGGCTCTACAATGAGCAGTTCTTC
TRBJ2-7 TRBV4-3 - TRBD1 CASSPGQGGVYEQYF TGCGCCAGCAGCCCAGGACAGGGGGGAGTCTACGAGCAGTACTTC
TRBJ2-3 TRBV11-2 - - CASSQTGGSLDTQYF TGTGCCAGCAGCCAAACTGGGGGGTCTCTAGATACGCAGTATTTT
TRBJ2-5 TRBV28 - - CASSEPQETQYF TGTGCCAGCAGTGAACCGCAAGAGACCCAGTACTTC
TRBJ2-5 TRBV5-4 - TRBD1 CASSPRTGPETQYF TGTGCCAGCAGCCCACGGACAGGGCCGGAGACCCAGTACTTC
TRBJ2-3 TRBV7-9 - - CASSPRGGGHTDTQYF TGTGCCAGCAGCCCTCGAGGGGGTGGGCACACAGATACGCAGTATTTT
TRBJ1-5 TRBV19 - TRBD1 CASSSQGGHQPQHF TGTGCCAGTAGTTCTCAGGGGGGCCATCAGCCCCAGCATTTT
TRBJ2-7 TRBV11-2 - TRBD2 CASSHATSSEQYF TGTGCCAGCAGCCACGCGACTAGCTCCGAGCAGTACTTC
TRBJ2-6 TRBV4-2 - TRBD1 CASSPYWDRGKTGANVLTF TGTGCCAGCAGCCCCTATTGGGACAGGGGTAAAACTGGGGCCAACGTCCTGACTTTC
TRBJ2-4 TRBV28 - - CASRPGTLSLAKNIQYF TGTGCCAGCAGGCCCGGGACTCTATCTCTAGCCAAAAACATTCAGTACTTC
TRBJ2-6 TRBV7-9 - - CASSLVSGANVLTF TGTGCCAGCAGCTTAGTATCTGGGGCCAACGTCCTGACTTTC
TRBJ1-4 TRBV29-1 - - CSVGGDEKLFF TGCAGCGTTGGGGGGGATGAAAAACTGTTTTTT
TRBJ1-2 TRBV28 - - CASNRRRGGGYTF TGTGCCAGCAATCGTAGGAGGGGCGGTGGCTACACCTTC
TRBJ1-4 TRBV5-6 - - CASSRGEKLFF TGTGCCAGCAGTCGGGGTGAAAAACTGTTTTTT
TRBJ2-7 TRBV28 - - CASRPLDGGPTYEQYF TGTGCCAGCAGACCCTTGGATGGGGGCCCTACTTACGAGCAGTACTTC
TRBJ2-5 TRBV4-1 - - CASSQANPETQYF TGCGCCAGCAGCCAAGCTAACCCAGAGACCCAGTACTTC
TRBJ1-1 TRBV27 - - CASSPLGTANTEAFF TGTGCCAGCAGTCCCCTGGGGACGGCGAACACTGAAGCTTTCTTT
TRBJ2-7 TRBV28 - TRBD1 CASSGTVQSYEQYF TGTGCCAGCAGTGGGACAGTCCAATCCTACGAGCAGTACTTC